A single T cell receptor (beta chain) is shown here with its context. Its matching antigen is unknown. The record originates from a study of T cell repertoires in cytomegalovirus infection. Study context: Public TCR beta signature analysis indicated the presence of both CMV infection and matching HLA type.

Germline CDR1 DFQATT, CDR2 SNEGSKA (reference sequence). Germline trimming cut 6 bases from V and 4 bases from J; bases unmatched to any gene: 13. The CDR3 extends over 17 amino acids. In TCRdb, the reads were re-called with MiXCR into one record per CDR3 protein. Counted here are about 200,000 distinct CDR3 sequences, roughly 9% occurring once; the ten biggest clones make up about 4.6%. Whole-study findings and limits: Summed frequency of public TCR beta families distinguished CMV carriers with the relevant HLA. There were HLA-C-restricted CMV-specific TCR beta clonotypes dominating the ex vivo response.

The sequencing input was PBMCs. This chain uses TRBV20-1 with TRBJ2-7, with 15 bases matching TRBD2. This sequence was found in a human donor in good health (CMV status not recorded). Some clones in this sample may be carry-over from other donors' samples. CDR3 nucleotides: TGCAGTGCCAAAAAAGGGACTAGCGGGGGGATCGGGTACGAGCAGTACTTC. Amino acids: CSAKKGTSGGIGYEQYF.